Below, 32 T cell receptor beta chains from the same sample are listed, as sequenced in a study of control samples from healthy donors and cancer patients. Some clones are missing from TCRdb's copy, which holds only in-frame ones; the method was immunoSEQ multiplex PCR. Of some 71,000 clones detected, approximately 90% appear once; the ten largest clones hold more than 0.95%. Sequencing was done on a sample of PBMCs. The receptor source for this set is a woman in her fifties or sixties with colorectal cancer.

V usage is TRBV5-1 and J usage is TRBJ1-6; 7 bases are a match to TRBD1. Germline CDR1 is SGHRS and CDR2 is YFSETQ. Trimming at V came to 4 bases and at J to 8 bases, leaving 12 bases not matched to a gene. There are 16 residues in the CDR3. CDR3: CASSLDWRGPYSPLHF. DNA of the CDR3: TGCGCCAGCAGCCTAGACTGGAGGGGGCCTTATTCACCCCTCCACTTT.

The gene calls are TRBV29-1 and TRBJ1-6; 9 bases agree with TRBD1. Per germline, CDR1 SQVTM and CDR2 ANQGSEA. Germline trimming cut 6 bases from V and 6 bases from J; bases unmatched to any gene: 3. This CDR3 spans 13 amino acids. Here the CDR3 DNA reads TGCAGCGTGGGGGACAGGGCTAATTCACCCCTCCACTTT. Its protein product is CSVGDRANSPLHF.

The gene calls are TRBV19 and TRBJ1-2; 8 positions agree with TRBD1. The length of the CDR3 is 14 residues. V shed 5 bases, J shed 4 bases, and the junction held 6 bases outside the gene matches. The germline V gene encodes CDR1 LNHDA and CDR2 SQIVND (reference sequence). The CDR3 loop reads CASSVDRVAYGYTF. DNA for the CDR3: TGTGCCAGTAGTGTGGACAGGGTGGCCTATGGCTACACCTTC.

The CDR3 is CASLFGTGGNQPQHF. CDR3 nucleotide sequence: TGTGCCAGCTTGTTCGGGACAGGGGGCAATCAGCCCCAGCATTTT. The genes are TRBV6-5 and TRBJ1-5; 10 bases match TRBD1. Trimming cost V 8 bases and J 2 bases; bases outside gene matches: 6. CDR3 size: 15 residues. Germline-derived CDR1 and CDR2 are MNHEY and SVGAGI.

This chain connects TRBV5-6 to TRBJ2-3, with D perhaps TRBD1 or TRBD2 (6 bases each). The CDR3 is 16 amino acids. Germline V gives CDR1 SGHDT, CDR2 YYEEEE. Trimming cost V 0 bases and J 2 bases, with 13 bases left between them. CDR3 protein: CASSLEGGRYTDTQYF. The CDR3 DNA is TGTGCCAGCAGCTTGGAAGGGGGGAGATACACAGATACGCAGTATTTT.

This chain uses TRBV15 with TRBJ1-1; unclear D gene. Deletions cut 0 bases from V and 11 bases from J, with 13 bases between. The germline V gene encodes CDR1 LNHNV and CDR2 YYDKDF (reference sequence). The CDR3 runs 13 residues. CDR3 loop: CATSRDRRAEAFF. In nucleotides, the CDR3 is TGTGCCACCAGCAGAGATCGGCGAGCGGAGGCTTTCTTT.

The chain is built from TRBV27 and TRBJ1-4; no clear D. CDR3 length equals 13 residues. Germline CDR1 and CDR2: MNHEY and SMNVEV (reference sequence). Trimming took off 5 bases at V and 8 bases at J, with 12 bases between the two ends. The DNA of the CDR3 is TGTGCCAGCAGTACTGGACTATACGAAAAACTGTTTTTT. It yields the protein CASSTGLYEKLFF.

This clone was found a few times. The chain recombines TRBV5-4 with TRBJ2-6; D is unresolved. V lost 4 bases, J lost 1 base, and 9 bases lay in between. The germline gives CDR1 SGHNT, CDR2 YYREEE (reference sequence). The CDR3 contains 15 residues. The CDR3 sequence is CASSDGFSGANVLTF. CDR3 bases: TGTGCCAGCAGCGACGGGTTTTCTGGGGCCAACGTCCTGACTTTC. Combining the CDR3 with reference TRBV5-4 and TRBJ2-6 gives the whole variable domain ETGVTQSPTHLIKTRGQQVTLRCSSQSGHNTVSWYQQALGQGPQFIFQYYREEENGRGNFPPRFSGLQFPNYSSELNVNALELDDSALYLCASSDGFSGANVLTFGAGSRLTVL.

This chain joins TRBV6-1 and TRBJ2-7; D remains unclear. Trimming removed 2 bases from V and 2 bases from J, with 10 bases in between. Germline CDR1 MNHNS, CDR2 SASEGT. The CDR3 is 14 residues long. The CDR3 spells CASSESVRPYEQYF. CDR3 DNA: TGTGCCAGCAGTGAAAGTGTCAGACCCTACGAGCAGTACTTC.

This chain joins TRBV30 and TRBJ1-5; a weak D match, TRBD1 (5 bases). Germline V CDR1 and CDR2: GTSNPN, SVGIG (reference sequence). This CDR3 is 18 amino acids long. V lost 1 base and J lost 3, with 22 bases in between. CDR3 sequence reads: CAWSAALGTFSDNQPQHF. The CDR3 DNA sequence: TGTGCCTGGAGTGCCGCCCTCGGGACGTTTAGCGACAATCAGCCCCAGCATTTT.

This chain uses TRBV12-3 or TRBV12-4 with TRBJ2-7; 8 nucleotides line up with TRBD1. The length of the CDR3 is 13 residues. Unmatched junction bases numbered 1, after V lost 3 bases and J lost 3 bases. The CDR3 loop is CASSFTGGYEQYF. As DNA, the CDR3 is TGTGCCAGCAGTTTCACAGGGGGCTACGAGCAGTACTTC.

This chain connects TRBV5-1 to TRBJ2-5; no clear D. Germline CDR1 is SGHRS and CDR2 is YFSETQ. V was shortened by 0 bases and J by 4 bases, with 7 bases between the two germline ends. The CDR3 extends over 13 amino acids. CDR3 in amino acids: CASSLEGSETQYF. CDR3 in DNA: TGCGCCAGCAGCTTGGAAGGGTCAGAGACCCAGTACTTC.

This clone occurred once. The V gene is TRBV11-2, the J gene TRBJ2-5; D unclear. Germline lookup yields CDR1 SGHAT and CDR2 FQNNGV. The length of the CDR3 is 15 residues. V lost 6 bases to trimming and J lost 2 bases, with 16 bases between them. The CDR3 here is CASSFNAHGQETQYF. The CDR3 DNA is TGTGCCAGCAGTTTCAATGCACACGGACAAGAGACCCAGTACTTC.

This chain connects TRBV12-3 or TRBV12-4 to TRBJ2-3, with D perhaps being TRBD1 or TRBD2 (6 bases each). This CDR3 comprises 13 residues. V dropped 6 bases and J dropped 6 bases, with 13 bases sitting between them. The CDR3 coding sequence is TGTGCCAGCAGACGACAGGCGGGGGATACGCAGTATTTT. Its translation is CASRRQAGDTQYF.

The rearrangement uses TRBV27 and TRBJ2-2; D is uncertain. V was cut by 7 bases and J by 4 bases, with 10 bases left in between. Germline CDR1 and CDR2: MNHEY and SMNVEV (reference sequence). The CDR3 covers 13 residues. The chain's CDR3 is CASTEWTTGELFF. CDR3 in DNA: TGTGCCAGCACCGAATGGACCACCGGGGAGCTGTTTTTT.

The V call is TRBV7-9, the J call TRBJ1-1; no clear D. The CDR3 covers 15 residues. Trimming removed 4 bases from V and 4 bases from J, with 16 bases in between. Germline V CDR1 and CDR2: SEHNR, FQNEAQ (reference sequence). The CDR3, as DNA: TGTGCCAGCAGCTCCCTACAGAGGTTAATCACTGAAGCTTTCTTT. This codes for CASSSLQRLITEAFF.

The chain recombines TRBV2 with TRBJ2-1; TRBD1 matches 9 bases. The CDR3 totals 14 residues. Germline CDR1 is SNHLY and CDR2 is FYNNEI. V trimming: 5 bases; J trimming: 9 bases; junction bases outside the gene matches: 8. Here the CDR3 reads CASSLGTGNGEQFF. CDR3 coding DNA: TGTGCCAGCAGTTTAGGGACAGGGAACGGTGAGCAGTTCTTC.

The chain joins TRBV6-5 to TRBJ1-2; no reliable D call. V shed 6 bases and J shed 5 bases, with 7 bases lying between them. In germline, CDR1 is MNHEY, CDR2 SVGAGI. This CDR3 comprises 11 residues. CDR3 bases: TGTGCCAGCAGCACAGAGTATGGCTACACCTTC. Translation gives CASSTEYGYTF.

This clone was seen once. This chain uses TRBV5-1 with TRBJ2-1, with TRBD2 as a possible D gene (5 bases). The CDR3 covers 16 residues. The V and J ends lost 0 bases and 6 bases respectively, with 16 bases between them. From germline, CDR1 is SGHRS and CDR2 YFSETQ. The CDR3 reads CASSLGLAGLTNEQFF. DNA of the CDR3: TGCGCCAGCAGCTTGGGACTGGCGGGTCTAACCAATGAGCAGTTCTTC.

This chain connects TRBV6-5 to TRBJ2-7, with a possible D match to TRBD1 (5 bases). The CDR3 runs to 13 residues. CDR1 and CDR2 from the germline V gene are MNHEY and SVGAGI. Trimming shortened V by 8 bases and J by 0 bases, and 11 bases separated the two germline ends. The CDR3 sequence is CASAGRFSYEQYF. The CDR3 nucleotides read TGTGCCAGCGCAGGGCGGTTCTCCTACGAGCAGTACTTC.

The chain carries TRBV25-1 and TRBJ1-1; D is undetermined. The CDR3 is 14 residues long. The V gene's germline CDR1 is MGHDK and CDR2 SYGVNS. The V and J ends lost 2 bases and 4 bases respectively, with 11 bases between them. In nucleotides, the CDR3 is TGTGCCAGCAGTGAAAATCTAGGGAGCACTGAAGCTTTCTTT. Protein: CASSENLGSTEAFF.

The DNA for the CDR3 is TGTGCCAGCGCCCTATACGAGCAGTACTTC. Encoded protein: CASALYEQYF. This chain uses TRBV11-2 with TRBJ2-7, with unresolved D. The CDR3 loop spans 10 amino acids. The V gene's germline CDR1 is SGHAT and CDR2 FQNNGV. V lost 8 bases and J 4 bases, leaving 6 bases between the germline ends.

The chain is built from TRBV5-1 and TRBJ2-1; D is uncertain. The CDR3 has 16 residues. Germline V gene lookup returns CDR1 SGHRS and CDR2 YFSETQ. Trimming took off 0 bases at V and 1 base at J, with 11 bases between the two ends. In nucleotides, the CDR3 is TGCGCCAGCAGCTTGGAGGTGATGAGTTCCTACAATGAGCAGTTCTTC. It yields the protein CASSLEVMSSYNEQFF. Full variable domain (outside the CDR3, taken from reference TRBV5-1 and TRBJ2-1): KAGVTQTPRYLIKTRGQQVTLSCSPISGHRSVSWYQQTPGQGLQFLFEYFSETQRNKGNFPGRFSGRQFSNSRSEMNVSTLELGDSALYLCASSLEVMSSYNEQFFGPGTRLTVL.

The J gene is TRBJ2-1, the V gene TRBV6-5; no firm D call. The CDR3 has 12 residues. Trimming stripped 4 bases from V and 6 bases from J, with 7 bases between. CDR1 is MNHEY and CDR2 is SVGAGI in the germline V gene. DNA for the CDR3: TGTGCCAGCAGTTCCGAAGTCAATGAGCAGTTCTTC. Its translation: CASSSEVNEQFF.

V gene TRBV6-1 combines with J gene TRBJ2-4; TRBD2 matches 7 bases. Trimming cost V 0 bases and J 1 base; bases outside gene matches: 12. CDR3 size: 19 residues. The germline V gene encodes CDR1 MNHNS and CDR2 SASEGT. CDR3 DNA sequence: TGTGCCAGCAGTGAAGCGATCGCGGGGGAGGCGCCGGCCAAAAACATTCAGTACTTC. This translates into CASSEAIAGEAPAKNIQYF.

The chain's CDR3 is CASSLWSRSSYEQYF. In DNA form, the CDR3 reads TGTGCCAGCAGCTTATGGTCTAGAAGCTCCTACGAGCAGTACTTC. The rearrangement uses TRBV11-2 and TRBJ2-7; D unclear. The V end was cut by 2 bases, the J end by 0 bases, with 11 bases between. Germline values: CDR1 SGHAT, CDR2 FQNNGV. This CDR3 is built from 15 residues.

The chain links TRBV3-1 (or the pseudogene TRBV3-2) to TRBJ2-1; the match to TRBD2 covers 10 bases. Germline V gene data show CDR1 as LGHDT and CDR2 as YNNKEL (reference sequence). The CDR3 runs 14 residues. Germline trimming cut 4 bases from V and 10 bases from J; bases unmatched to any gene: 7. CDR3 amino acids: CASSPILAGTEQFF. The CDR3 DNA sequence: TGTGCCAGCAGCCCCATACTAGCGGGGACCGAGCAGTTCTTC.

The CDR3 is CASSDRPGQGVALETQYF. For the CDR3, the DNA is TGTGCCAGCAGCGACCGTCCCGGTCAGGGGGTAGCGTTGGAGACCCAGTACTTC. The rearrangement uses TRBV9 and TRBJ2-5, with TRBD1 identical over 7 bases. The CDR3 is made up of 18 amino acids. The J segment lost 5 bases and the V segment lost 3 bases, leaving 19 bases of the junction unmatched. Per the germline V gene, CDR1 is SGDLS and CDR2 is YYNGEE.

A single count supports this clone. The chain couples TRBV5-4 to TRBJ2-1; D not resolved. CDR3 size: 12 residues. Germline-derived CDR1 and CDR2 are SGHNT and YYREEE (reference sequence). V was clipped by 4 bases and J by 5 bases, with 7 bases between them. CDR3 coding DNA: TGTGCCAGCAGCCCGGCAAACAATGAGCAGTTCTTC. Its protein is CASSPANNEQFF.

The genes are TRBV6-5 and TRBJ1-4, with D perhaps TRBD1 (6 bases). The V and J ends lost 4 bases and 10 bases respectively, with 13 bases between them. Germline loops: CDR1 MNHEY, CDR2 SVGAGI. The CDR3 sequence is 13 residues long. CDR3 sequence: CASSSSGEGKLFF. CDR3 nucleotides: TGTGCCAGCAGTTCCTCAGGGGAGGGAAAACTGTTTTTT.

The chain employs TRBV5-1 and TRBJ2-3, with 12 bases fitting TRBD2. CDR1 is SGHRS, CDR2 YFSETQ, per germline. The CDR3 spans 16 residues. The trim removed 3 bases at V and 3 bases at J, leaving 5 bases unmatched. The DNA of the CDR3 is TGCGCCAGCAGCTCTGGACTAGCGGGAAAGACAGATACGCAGTATTTT. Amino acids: CASSSGLAGKTDTQYF.

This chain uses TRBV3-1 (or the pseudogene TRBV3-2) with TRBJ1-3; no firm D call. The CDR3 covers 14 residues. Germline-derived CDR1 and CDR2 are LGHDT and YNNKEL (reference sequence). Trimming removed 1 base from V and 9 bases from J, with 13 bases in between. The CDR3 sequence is CASSQVLTEATIYF. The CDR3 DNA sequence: TGTGCCAGCAGCCAAGTCTTAACGGAGGCCACCATATATTTT.